These T cell receptor beta chains were read from a single sample in a study of vaccination effects on CD4 cells after COVID-19. The protocol was immunoSEQ multiplex PCR, while the TCRdb copy is restricted to in-frame clones and leaves out a portion. The data show about 50,000 clones, around 70% seen once. For these TCRs, the target antigens are not known. The material sequenced was CD4+ T cells from PBMCs cultured without peptide, taken after COVID-19 vaccination. The receptors here all came from a human donor who had a prior SARS-CoV-2 infection. Each CDR3 is given with its conserved first and last residue. The D gene is left open where the match is weak. Clone size, where shown, is once, few, many, or a class for clones that have expanded.

J gene	V gene	D gene	clone size	CDR3 DNA	CDR3 protein
TRBJ1-2	TRBV18	.	.	TGTGCCAGCTCACCGTCCGAGGACTATGGCTACACCTTC	CASSPSEDYGYTF
TRBJ2-6	TRBV18	.	.	TGTGCCAGCTCACAACAGGGCGAGGCCAACGTCCTGACTTTC	CASSQQGEANVLTF
TRBJ2-7	TRBV12-3/TRBV12-4	.	.	TGTGCCAGCAGCTCCCGGAACTCCTACGAGCAGTACTTC	CASSSRNSYEQYF
TRBJ2-7	TRBV5-6	.	once	TGTGCCAGCAGCTTGCGACAGGTTTATGAGCACGAGCAGTACTTC	CASSLRQVYEHEQYF
TRBJ2-1	TRBV5-1	.	.	TGCGCCAGCAGCTTGGGACTTACTTCGGGGGAGCAGTTCTTC	CASSLGLTSGEQFF
TRBJ2-5	TRBV7-3	.	.	TGTGCCAGCAGCTTAGGGCAGGGGGGGCAAGAGACCCAGTACTTC	CASSLGQGGQETQYF
TRBJ1-1	TRBV3-1/TRBV3-2	.	.	TGTGCCAGCAGCCAAGTTAACAGGGTGAACACTGAAGCTTTCTTT	CASSQVNRVNTEAFF
TRBJ2-7	TRBV5-5	TRBD2	.	TGTGCCAGCAGCTTTAGGACTAGCGGGGGGCCGACATACGAGCAGTACTTC	CASSFRTSGGPTYEQYF
TRBJ1-1	TRBV11-1	.	few	TGTGCCAGCAGCTTTATGGGTCTGAACACTGAAGCTTTCTTT	CASSFMGLNTEAFF
TRBJ2-7	TRBV4-2	TRBD1	.	TGTGCCAGCAGCCTCAGGGGACAGATATACTTC	CASSLRGQIYF
TRBJ2-1	TRBV20-1	TRBD2	few	TGCAGTGCTAGTTCTCACGTGTATTGGCTAGCGGGAACCAATGAGCAGTTCTTC	CSASSHVYWLAGTNEQFF
TRBJ2-7	TRBV5-4	TRBD2	.	TGTGCCAGCAGCTCCTTACGGACTAGCGACGAGCAGTACTTC	CASSSLRTSDEQYF
TRBJ2-1	TRBV4-1	TRBD1	.	TGCGCCAGCAGCCCACTAAGGGCCAGGGGGCGCAATGAGCAGTTCTTC	CASSPLRARGRNEQFF
TRBJ2-7	TRBV19	.	.	TGTGCCAGTAGTATAGGAGGGGCAGGGTCGAGCTCCTACGAGCAGTACTTC	CASSIGGAGSSSYEQYF
TRBJ1-6	TRBV30	TRBD1	.	TGTGCCTGCAACCGGGACAGGAATTCACCCCTCCACTTT	CACNRDRNSPLHF
TRBJ2-1	TRBV28	.	.	TGTGCCAGCAGTTTGGTACTAGCTGATTATAATGAGCAGTTCTTC	CASSLVLADYNEQFF
TRBJ1-5	TRBV5-5	.	once	TGTGCCAGCAGCTTTATGGGAGATGATCAGCCCCAGCATTTT	CASSFMGDDQPQHF
TRBJ2-5	TRBV7-2	TRBD2	.	TGTGCCAGCAGACGGACTAGCGGGGGGGCCCTGGAGACCCAGTACTTC	CASRRTSGGALETQYF
TRBJ2-7	TRBV5-1	TRBD1	.	TGCGCCAGCAGCTTGGGGGAACAGGGGGCTGAGCAGTACTTC	CASSLGEQGAEQYF
TRBJ2-1	TRBV7-9	TRBD2	few	TGTGCCAGCAGCTCCCCCGAGCGGGGGGGCAATGAGCAGTTCTTC	CASSSPERGGNEQFF
TRBJ1-5	TRBV7-2	TRBD1	.	TGTGCCAGCAGCTTCGACTCGACAGGGCCCCAGCCCCAGCATTTT	CASSFDSTGPQPQHF
TRBJ2-5	TRBV7-8	TRBD2	.	TGTGCCAGCAGCTCGACTAGCGGGGGGTACCAAGAGACCCAGTACTTC	CASSSTSGGYQETQYF
TRBJ2-1	TRBV6-5	.	.	TGTGCCAGCAGTACCTCTTGGGGGAGCGGTGAGCAGTTCTTC	CASSTSWGSGEQFF
TRBJ1-2	TRBV9	TRBD1	.	TGTGCCAGCAGCATACAGGGGAGTAACTATGGCTACACCTTC	CASSIQGSNYGYTF
TRBJ2-7	TRBV6-1	TRBD1	once	TGTGCCAGCAGTGAAAGGGGGCTGGGGTACGAGCAGTACTTC	CASSERGLGYEQYF
TRBJ1-3	TRBV5-6	TRBD1	.	TGTGCCAGCAGCTTAGGACAGGGAGGTGCTTTTTTT	CASSLGQGGAFF
TRBJ2-3	TRBV6-5	TRBD2	.	TGTGCCAGCAGACTAGCGGGACACACAGATACGCAGTATTTT	CASRLAGHTDTQYF
TRBJ2-5	TRBV5-1	.	.	TGCGCCAGCAGCTTAGGGACCCGACTCGACGAGACCCAGTACTTC	CASSLGTRLDETQYF
TRBJ2-3	TRBV18	.	few	TGTGCCAGCTCACCGGACTACTCAGATACGCAGTATTTT	CASSPDYSDTQYF
TRBJ2-3	TRBV7-8	TRBD2	.	TGTGCCAGCAGCCGTTTACTAGCGACCTCCACGGAAGGAGATACGCAGTATTTT	CASSRLLATSTEGDTQYF
TRBJ1-1	TRBV2	.	.	TGTGCCAGCAAGAGGGGGACCAATATTGAAGCTTTCTTT	CASKRGTNIEAFF
TRBJ2-1	TRBV4-2	.	.	TGTGCCAGCAGCCAAGAGACCAGGTCCGGTGAGCAGTTCTTC	CASSQETRSGEQFF
TRBJ2-7	TRBV10-3	TRBD1	.	TGTGCCATCAGTGCCGACAGGGACGGCTACGAGCAGTACTTC	CAISADRDGYEQYF
TRBJ2-3	TRBV4-2	.	.	TGTGCCAGCAGCCAAGATCCCGCGGGGTTGAGCACAGATACGCAGTATTTT	CASSQDPAGLSTDTQYF
TRBJ1-4	TRBV29-1	.	once	TGCAGCGTTGAGGGCAGGGAGGGTGAAAAACTGTTTTTT	CSVEGREGEKLFF
TRBJ2-5	TRBV6-5	TRBD1	.	TGTGCCAGCAGTTACTCGGGGACAGGGGTAGGAGAGACCCAGTACTTC	CASSYSGTGVGETQYF
TRBJ1-5	TRBV6-5	.	.	TGTGCCGGACCGCCAGGGGAAGGCAATCAGCCCCAGCATTTT	CAGPPGEGNQPQHF
TRBJ2-2	TRBV4-3	TRBD1	once	TGCGCCAGCAGCCCGCGGGACAGGGGGCTCGACACCGGGGAGCTGTTTTTT	CASSPRDRGLDTGELFF
TRBJ2-2	TRBV9	TRBD2	.	TGTGCCAGCAGCGTAGCAGGACTAGCGGGAGTCGCCGGGGAGCTGTTTTTT	CASSVAGLAGVAGELFF
TRBJ2-3	TRBV5-6	TRBD1	.	TGTGCCAGCAGCGAAACCGGGACAGGGGGGACAGATACGCAGTATTTT	CASSETGTGGTDTQYF
TRBJ2-3	TRBV27	.	.	TGTGCCAGCAGTCTTCTAGTGGGTGCAGATACGCAGTATTTT	CASSLLVGADTQYF
TRBJ1-2	TRBV9	.	few	TGTGCCAGCAGCGAATATCAGGGAGGGGGGGCCACGAGCGGCTACACCTTC	CASSEYQGGGATSGYTF
TRBJ1-5	TRBV10-3	.	.	TGTGCCATCAGTGCCGGTCATCAGCCCCAGCATTTT	CAISAGHQPQHF
TRBJ1-5	TRBV19	.	.	TGTGCCAGTAGTACCACCGGGGCCCGAGGGCCCCAGCATTTT	CASSTTGARGPQHF
TRBJ1-1	TRBV10-3	.	.	TGTGCCATAAGCCTACAGGCTGAGATGAACACTGAAGCTTTCTTT	CAISLQAEMNTEAFF
TRBJ2-5	TRBV7-6	.	.	TGTGCCAGCAGCTTAGGTTCGATTGAGTATCCTTCGCTTCGAGAGACCCAGTACTTC	CASSLGSIEYPSLRETQYF
TRBJ1-6	TRBV7-9	.	.	TGTGCCAGCAGCAATCCCTCCTATAATTCACCCCTCCACTTT	CASSNPSYNSPLHF
TRBJ1-1	TRBV6-2/TRBV6-3	.	.	TGTGCCAGCAGTCCCCGACCCAAGGGAAGCAACACTGAAGCTTTCTTT	CASSPRPKGSNTEAFF
TRBJ2-1	TRBV5-4	TRBD2	.	TGTGCCAGCAGCTTGGTGGCTAGCGGGGGGAATGAGCAGTTCTTC	CASSLVASGGNEQFF
TRBJ2-1	TRBV5-6	.	.	TGTGCCAGCAGCTTTACAGTCCATGAGCAGTTCTTC	CASSFTVHEQFF
TRBJ2-3	TRBV5-4	TRBD2	.	TGTGCCAGCAGCCCCAAGACTAGCGGGGCCACAGATACGCAGTATTTT	CASSPKTSGATDTQYF
TRBJ1-5	TRBV19	TRBD1	.	TGTGCCAGTAGGTTCACCGGGACAGGGGGGGAGCCCCAGCATTTT	CASRFTGTGGEPQHF
TRBJ1-4	TRBV5-1	TRBD1	.	TGCGCCAGCAGCTTGCAGGGGGGTTCGACTAATGAAAAACTGTTTTTT	CASSLQGGSTNEKLFF
TRBJ2-7	TRBV27	TRBD1	.	TGTGCCAGCAGTTTATCAGGGGGCTGGTACGAGCAGTACTTC	CASSLSGGWYEQYF
TRBJ1-3	TRBV5-1	.	.	TGCGCCAGCAGCTTGGAGAGGGACACGGACCCTGGAAACACCATATATTTT	CASSLERDTDPGNTIYF
TRBJ1-2	TRBV4-3	.	.	TGCGCCAGCAGCCAAGATCTAGGGGACTATGGCTACACCTTC	CASSQDLGDYGYTF